Included here is one T cell receptor (beta chain) sequence, with context. Treatment indicated: treatment-naive control, cytoreductive nephrectomy. This entry belongs to a study of radiation and T cells in renal cell carcinoma. Measured with immunoSEQ multiplex PCR; TCRdb has only the in-frame clones, and not every one. The repertoire holds 5,700 or so clones, with 68% as singletons. This receptor was obtained from a human donor with renal cell carcinoma. The material was tumor tissue, obtained from a patient whose treatment was nephrectomy without radiotherapy.

The DNA for the CDR3 is TGTGCCAGCAGCTCGAGTAGCCGGGGAGAGCAGTTCTTC. Encoded protein: CASSSSSRGEQFF. The chain combines TRBV5-6 with TRBJ2-1, with a weak D call TRBD2 (5 bases). Per the germline V gene, CDR1 is SGHDT and CDR2 is YYEEEE. V was shortened by 3 bases and J by 10 bases, with 14 bases between the two germline ends. This CDR3 comprises 13 residues.